Presented here are 3 T cell receptor beta chains from one specimen sequenced in a study of early T cells in non-severe SARS-CoV-2 infection. TCRdb used MiXCR to reprocess the 5' RACE reads, holding one entry per CDR3 protein. The sample holds under 100,000 distinct CDR3 sequences; 9.5% to 12% are singletons and the top ten take approximately 5.4%. The material sequenced was whole blood. Source of these receptors: an adult who was a healthcare worker with PCR-confirmed SARS-CoV-2 infection or an uninfected control (not recorded which).

This clonotype was recorded a few times. The chain joins TRBV25-1 to TRBJ2-3; possibly TRBD2 for D (6 bases). Trimming left V 5 bases short and J 1 base short, with 16 bases between. The CDR3 extends over 16 amino acids. Germline CDR1 is MGHDK and CDR2 is SYGVNS. Here the CDR3 reads CASSPGLSTGTDTQYF. DNA for the CDR3: TGTGCCAGCAGTCCTGGACTATCCACGGGCACAGATACGCAGTATTTT.

This clonotype was recorded at least ten times. V and J are TRBV10-3 and TRBJ1-4; D possibly corresponds to TRBD1 (5 bases). The length of the CDR3 is 14 residues. Trimming pared 4 bases from V and 7 bases from J, leaving 13 bases between. Germline V CDR1 and CDR2: ENHRY, SYGVKD. The CDR3 here is CAISGDGRTEKLFF. The CDR3 DNA reads as TGTGCCATCAGTGGGGACGGCCGCACTGAAAAACTGTTTTTT.

This clonotype was found a few times. Because the CDR3's place on the DNA is in doubt, the DNA is left out and the CDR3 is given as listed by TCRdb. The V and J genes are TRBV29-1 and TRBJ1-4; the table's D call, TRBD1, was not checked against the DNA. CDR1 and CDR2 from the germline V gene are SQVTM and ANQGSEA. The CDR3 is 13 residues long, counting both termini. CDR3 residues: CSVFGPGNEKLFF.